One and the same sample provided the 24 T cell receptor beta chains below, sequenced in a study of cytomegalovirus exposure and HLA in healthy donors. Researchers ran the PCR with 60 Vbeta and 13 Jbeta primers. Sequencing used immunoSEQ multiplex PCR; TCRdb keeps in-frame clones, though not all of them. The data contain about 130,000 clones, 80% of them seen just once; the ten biggest clones take up 4%. What was sequenced was PBMCs. The source is a woman aged 40 to 50 in good health and CMV-seronegative.

The genes are TRBV5-4 and TRBJ2-7, with D possibly being TRBD1 (6 bases). From germline, CDR1 is SGHNT and CDR2 YYREEE (reference sequence). V lost 2 bases to trimming and J lost 3 bases, with 12 bases between them. This CDR3 spans 14 amino acids. Written as DNA, the CDR3 is TGTGCCAGCAGCTTTGGGGCAGGGGTCTACGAGCAGTACTTC. This sequence encodes CASSFGAGVYEQYF.

The rearrangement joins TRBV7-8 to TRBJ1-1, with 8 nucleotides matching TRBD1. Per germline, CDR1 SGHVS and CDR2 FQNEAQ. The CDR3 covers 14 residues. Trimming removed 5 bases from V and 4 bases from J; junction bases left unmatched: 6. The CDR3 here is CASSHDRGVTEAFF. CDR3 DNA sequence: TGTGCCAGCAGCCATGACAGGGGTGTCACTGAAGCTTTCTTT.

The gene calls are TRBV6-1 and TRBJ2-6, with 10 bases fitting TRBD1. V lost 4 bases and J lost 3; bases outside the gene matches: 12. The V gene's germline CDR1 is MNHNS and CDR2 SASEGT. The CDR3 contains 19 residues. CDR3 DNA: TGTGCCAGCAGTGGGGGACAGGGGTTTAAAGTTAGTGGGGCCAACGTCCTGACTTTC. It translates to CASSGGQGFKVSGANVLTF.

This chain links TRBV7-3 with TRBJ2-2; 8 positions agree with TRBD2. Germline lookup yields CDR1 SGHTA and CDR2 FQGTGA. The V gene end was trimmed by 4 bases and the J gene end by 7 bases; junction bases not matched to a gene: 5. This CDR3 has 14 amino acids. CDR3 nucleotides: TGTGCCAGCAGCTCCGGACGGGGGGGCGGGGAGCTGTTTTTT. This codes for CASSSGRGGGELFF.

The V gene is TRBV11-1, the J gene TRBJ2-7, with D uncertain. Deletions cut 0 bases from V and 1 base from J, with 4 bases between. Germline V lookup: CDR1 SGHAT, CDR2 FQDESV (reference sequence). The CDR3 sequence is 13 residues long. CDR3 in DNA: TGTGCCAGCAGCTTAGCGCTATCCTACGAGCAGTACTTC. This encodes CASSLALSYEQYF.

This clone has only a few counts. This chain connects TRBV6-5 to TRBJ2-5; TRBD1 matches at 7 bases. J lost 4 bases, V lost 2 bases, and 10 bases had no gene match. Germline V lookup: CDR1 MNHEY, CDR2 SVGAGI. This CDR3 region has 16 residues. In nucleotides, the CDR3 is TGTGCCAGCAGTTACCGTTGGGTGGACAGGTCAGAGACCCAGTACTTC. Protein sequence: CASSYRWVDRSETQYF.

The sample holds one count of this clone. At one end, the junction sequence differs from germline, possibly due to a read error. The V gene is TRBV7-9, the J gene TRBJ2-5; 8 bases align to TRBD2. CDR1 SEHNR and CDR2 FQNEAQ come from the germline V gene (reference sequence). The CDR3 extends over 15 amino acids. The CDR3: CSSSSPGLGGETQYF. The DNA of the CDR3 is TGTTCCAGCAGCTCTCCGGGACTAGGAGGGGAGACCCAGTACTTC.

A few counts support this clone. The chain has TRBV9 and TRBJ1-5; no reliable D call. From germline, CDR1 is SGDLS and CDR2 YYNGEE. V was clipped by 4 bases and J by 3 bases, with 8 bases between them. There are 13 residues in the CDR3. As DNA, the CDR3 is TGTGCCAGCAGCCACGCGGACAATCAGCCCCAGCATTTT. Protein: CASSHADNQPQHF.

V usage is TRBV19 and J usage is TRBJ1-2; 9 nucleotides match TRBD1. Trimming at V came to 7 bases and at J to 4 bases, leaving 16 bases not matched to a gene. Germline V gene lookup returns CDR1 LNHDA and CDR2 SQIVND (reference sequence). The CDR3 runs 17 residues. For the CDR3, the DNA is TGTGCCAGTACCCTATCGGGACAGGGTAGGCCAGTCTATGGCTACACCTTC. The encoded protein is CASTLSGQGRPVYGYTF.

The V call is TRBV9, the J call TRBJ1-1; perhaps TRBD1 as D (5 bases). This CDR3 region has 15 residues. Per germline, CDR1 SGDLS and CDR2 YYNGEE. Trimming pared 4 bases from V and 1 base from J, leaving 14 bases between. CDR3: CASSTMGGTNTEAFF. DNA for the CDR3: TGTGCCAGCAGCACGATGGGGGGTACGAACACTGAAGCTTTCTTT.

The rearrangement links TRBV7-3 to TRBJ2-3; 15 nucleotides agree with TRBD2. CDR3 length: 16 amino acids. Germline V gives CDR1 SGHTA, CDR2 FQGTGA. V trimming: 5 bases; J trimming: 11 bases; junction bases outside the gene matches: 11. The CDR3 loop is CASSPGRTSGRAEQYF. The CDR3 nucleotides read TGTGCCAGCAGCCCAGGAAGGACTAGCGGGAGGGCCGAGCAGTATTTT.

The chain couples TRBV5-1 to TRBJ1-4; TRBD1 might be the D (5 bases). V shed 3 bases and J shed 4 bases, with 13 bases lying between them. Germline V gene sequence: CDR1 SGHRS, CDR2 YFSETQ. The CDR3 runs to 15 residues. The CDR3 spells CASSSRQTDNEKLFF. The CDR3 DNA reads as TGCGCCAGCAGCTCGAGACAGACAGATAATGAAAAACTGTTTTTT. Full variable domain (rest looked up from reference TRBV5-1 and TRBJ1-4): KAGVTQTPRYLIKTRGQQVTLSCSPISGHRSVSWYQQTPGQGLQFLFEYFSETQRNKGNFPGRFSGRQFSNSRSEMNVSTLELGDSALYLCASSSRQTDNEKLFFGSGTQLSVL.

The gene calls are TRBV7-3 and TRBJ2-1; 7 bases map to TRBD2. Germline CDR1 and CDR2: SGHTA and FQGTGA. The CDR3 consists of 14 residues. The trim removed 3 bases at V and 3 bases at J, leaving 2 bases unmatched. CDR3 loop: CASSLPGGYNEQFF. CDR3 coding DNA: TGTGCCAGCAGCTTGCCGGGGGGCTACAATGAGCAGTTCTTC.

The J gene is TRBJ1-4, the V gene TRBV29-1; TRBD1 matches at 11 bases. Per the germline V gene, CDR1 is SQVTM and CDR2 is ANQGSEA. Trimming cost V 7 bases and J 6 bases; bases outside gene matches: 7. CDR3 length: 14 residues. The CDR3 here is CSARPGQGDEKLFF. The CDR3 bases are TGCAGCGCCCGACCGGGACAGGGGGATGAAAAACTGTTTTTT.

This clone was detected a few times. V gene TRBV7-2 combines with J gene TRBJ2-2, with TRBD1 identical over 10 bases. Trimming took 6 bases from V and 3 from J; bases not matched to a gene: 7. The CDR3 is 16 residues long. Germline-derived CDR1 and CDR2 are SGHTA and FQGNSA. CDR3: CASRIRTGGDTGELFF. CDR3 DNA sequence: TGTGCCAGCAGGATTCGGACAGGGGGAGACACCGGGGAGCTGTTTTTT.

The chain carries TRBV4-2 and TRBJ1-4, with TRBD1 matching over 7 bases. The junction had 6 bases not matched to a gene; V was cut back by 2 bases and J by 3 bases. Germline V gene data show CDR1 as LGHNA and CDR2 as YNFKEQ. The CDR3 runs to 16 residues. The DNA of the CDR3 is TGTGCCAGCAGCCAAATTCGGGACAGATCTAATGAAAAACTGTTTTTT. Residues: CASSQIRDRSNEKLFF.

This clone has just a few counts. V is TRBV5-1 and J is TRBJ2-3; D not resolved. V shed 4 bases and J shed 6 bases, with 18 bases lying between them. Germline V gene data show CDR1 as SGHRS and CDR2 as YFSETQ. CDR3 length equals 15 residues. CDR3 in amino acids: CASSGQDVSLDTQYF. CDR3 DNA sequence: TGCGCCAGCAGCGGGCAGGATGTCTCCTTGGATACGCAGTATTTT.

The genes are TRBV4-2 and TRBJ2-7, with D unresolved. CDR3 length equals 13 residues. V was pared by 2 bases and J by 3 bases, with 8 bases between. Per germline, CDR1 LGHNA and CDR2 YNFKEQ. This CDR3 is CASSQNQNYEQYF. Written as DNA, the CDR3 is TGTGCCAGCAGCCAAAATCAGAACTACGAGCAGTACTTC.

This clone appeared once. The rearrangement links TRBV9 to TRBJ2-2, with 8 bases lining up with TRBD1. The CDR3 contains 17 residues. The germline CDR1 and CDR2 sequences are SGDLS and YYNGEE. V shed 3 bases, J shed 0 bases, and the junction held 7 bases outside the gene matches. CDR3 amino acids: CASSDSRTGTNTGELFF. The CDR3 nucleotides read TGTGCCAGCAGCGATTCGCGGACAGGGACGAACACCGGGGAGCTGTTTTTT. Together with reference TRBV9 and TRBJ2-2, the CDR3 gives the full variable domain: DSGVTQTPKHLITATGQRVTLRCSPRSGDLSVYWYQQSLDQGLQFLIQYYNGEERAKGNILERFSAQQFPDLHSELNLSSLELGDSALYFCASSDSRTGTNTGELFFGEGSRLTVL.

The genes are TRBV4-1 and TRBJ1-6, with D possibly being TRBD1 (6 bases). V lost 0 bases and J 0 bases, leaving 15 bases between the germline ends. This CDR3 is 19 amino acids long. Germline V CDR1 and CDR2: MGHRA, YSYEKL. Here the CDR3 reads CASSQDRQDGSSYNSPLHF. The DNA for the CDR3 is TGCGCCAGCAGCCAAGACAGACAGGACGGTAGCTCCTATAATTCACCCCTCCACTTT.

The chain combines TRBV25-1 with TRBJ1-2, with 12 bases identical to TRBD1. CDR1 and CDR2 from the germline V gene are MGHDK and SYGVNS. This CDR3 comprises 15 residues. Trimming cost V 3 bases and J 4 bases; bases outside gene matches: 3. The CDR3 is CASSEGTGGTYGYTF. Written as DNA, the CDR3 is TGTGCCAGCAGTGAGGGGACAGGGGGCACCTATGGCTACACCTTC.

The gene calls are TRBV2 and TRBJ1-1; no firm D call. CDR3 length: 12 amino acids. Per germline, CDR1 SNHLY and CDR2 FYNNEI. V lost 4 bases to trimming and J lost 8 bases, with 11 bases between them. In nucleotides, the CDR3 is TGTGCCAGCAGTGGAGGGCCTGGGGAAGCTTTCTTT. Its protein product is CASSGGPGEAFF.

This clone was counted only a few times. This chain connects TRBV2 to TRBJ2-2, with a possible D match to TRBD2 (5 bases). Germline V CDR1 and CDR2: SNHLY, FYNNEI. Trimming cost V 6 bases and J 3 bases, with 8 bases left between them. The CDR3 extends over 13 amino acids. The CDR3 DNA follows: TGTGCCAGCAGACTGCGGGACACCGGGGAGCTGTTTTTT. Amino acids: CASRLRDTGELFF.

V is TRBV11-2 and J is TRBJ2-2, with D uncertain. The germline CDR1 and CDR2 sequences are SGHAT and FQNNGV. The CDR3 extends over 14 amino acids. The V end lost 5 bases, the J end lost 2 bases, and 9 bases lay between the germline ends. The chain's CDR3 is CASSLGANTGELFF. DNA for the CDR3: TGTGCCAGCAGCCTAGGAGCAAACACCGGGGAGCTGTTTTTT.